The clone carrying this T cell receptor beta chain has more than one count but fewer than ten. Its antigen is undetermined. Assay used: immunoSEQ multiplex PCR; TCRdb lists only in-frame clones, some missing. The table shows more than 55,000 clones, with roughly 92% occurring only once. The CDR3 loop spans 12 amino acids. CDR1 is GTSNPN, CDR2 SVGIG, per germline (reference sequence). V was shortened by 4 bases and J by 9 bases, with 13 bases between the two germline ends. These data are taken from a study of cytomegalovirus exposure and HLA in healthy donors. General study results and limits: Subsequent analysis found a tendency for first-cohort TCR clusters to co-occur within the approximately 130 validation repertoires.

The rearrangement joins TRBV30 to TRBJ1-5; no clear D. Sequencing was carried out using PBMCs. This clonotype was obtained from a woman in her late teens or twenties in good health and CMV-seronegative. The CDR3 DNA follows: TGTGCCTGGAAGGCAGGAGGAGGGCCCCAGCATTTT. It yields the protein CAWKAGGGPQHF.